One T cell receptor beta chain is described in this entry. Its antigen specificity is not known. Possible read error: a much larger clone is one base away. These data are taken from a study of CDR3 diversity in severe acne (dated by TCRdb to about 2019). CDR1 SEHNR and CDR2 FQNEAQ are derived from the germline V gene (reference sequence). There are 14 amino acids in the CDR3, from cysteine to phenylalanine inclusive. Left in the record is the CDR3 DNA by itself, 42 bases read in frame from the first base. Trimming removed 4 bases from V and 3 bases from J, leaving 13 bases between the germline ends. Library generation was performed with PCR. The sequencing machine was an Illumina HiSeq 2000. TCRdb reanalyzed the raw reads on its own, using fastp at Q25 for trimming and MiXCR for clone calling, and kept in-frame beta chains. Identical CDR3 proteins give one entry, which carries the most common genes and DNA. In this sample the table shows around 94,000 distinct CDR3 sequences, around 56% of which occur a single time. Around 11% of the sample is in the top ten clones.

The V and J segments used are TRBV7-9 and TRBJ2-7; a weak D assignment points to TRBD2 (6 bases agree). The sequence came from a male donor with acne. Sequenced: blood. The nucleotide sequence reads TGTGCCAGCAGCTCGACCGGGACTCTCTACGAGCAGTACTTC. This encodes CASSSTGTLYEQYF.